These T cell receptor beta chains were read from a single sample in a study of T-cell memory formation after mild COVID-19. TCRdb reprocessed the 5' RACE reads with MiXCR, giving one entry per CDR3 protein. Of around 430,000 distinct CDR3 sequences in the sample, approximately 15% are singletons; the top ten hold about 22%. The sequenced sample consisted of PBMCs or a T cell subset sorted from them (not recorded which). The receptors originated from a man aged 18 to 30 who had mild COVID-19 (a few samples of this study predate the infection). Cell type and time point are not known. CDR3s include the opening cysteine and the closing phenylalanine or tryptophan. Clone size is not always given. Where it is, it says once, few, many or a class for expanded clones.

j_gene: TRBJ2-1
v_gene: TRBV11-2
abundance: NA
CDR3aa: CASSTGQGRSYNEQFF

j_gene: TRBJ2-1
v_gene: TRBV5-1
abundance: NA
CDR3aa: CASSPRLAEYNEQFF

j_gene: TRBJ1-1
v_gene: TRBV9
abundance: NA
CDR3aa: CASSVDGGTEAFF

j_gene: TRBJ2-5
v_gene: TRBV7-9
abundance: few
CDR3aa: CASSDYGSGLRLETQYF

j_gene: TRBJ1-1
v_gene: TRBV6-2/TRBV6-3
abundance: NA
CDR3aa: CASSSWTGGYAWTEAFF

j_gene: TRBJ2-5
v_gene: TRBV29-1
abundance: NA
CDR3aa: CSSGPAEETQYF

j_gene: TRBJ2-3
v_gene: TRBV4-1
abundance: NA
CDR3aa: CASSQAAGPFADTQYF

j_gene: TRBJ1-3
v_gene: TRBV28
abundance: NA
CDR3aa: CASYARTGGRPHSGNTIYF

j_gene: TRBJ1-1
v_gene: TRBV7-2
abundance: few
CDR3aa: CASSTWDSRRWNTEAFF

j_gene: TRBJ2-2
v_gene: TRBV7-2
abundance: many
CDR3aa: CASSLHSGNTGELFF

j_gene: TRBJ2-2
v_gene: TRBV11-2
abundance: NA
CDR3aa: CASSLRVWATSNTGELFF

j_gene: TRBJ2-5
v_gene: TRBV3-1
abundance: few
CDR3aa: CASSPPVGVYETQYF

j_gene: TRBJ2-5
v_gene: TRBV7-8
abundance: few
CDR3aa: CASSLAGGASSQYF

j_gene: TRBJ1-1
v_gene: TRBV7-8
abundance: NA
CDR3aa: CASSFQGAKTEAFF

j_gene: TRBJ1-4
v_gene: TRBV5-4
abundance: NA
CDR3aa: CASSSSRDRADEKLFF

j_gene: TRBJ1-1
v_gene: TRBV15
abundance: few
CDR3aa: CATSRGVAADTEAFF

j_gene: TRBJ2-4
v_gene: TRBV5-1
abundance: NA
CDR3aa: CASSLGRPPVLAKNIQYF

j_gene: TRBJ1-6
v_gene: TRBV7-2
abundance: NA
CDR3aa: CASSPVGQNNSPLHF

j_gene: TRBJ1-4
v_gene: TRBV5-1
abundance: few
CDR3aa: CASSSEDEKLFF

j_gene: TRBJ1-6
v_gene: TRBV7-9
abundance: few
CDR3aa: CASSSDTNNSPLHF

j_gene: TRBJ2-1
v_gene: TRBV5-5
abundance: few
CDR3aa: CASERYSAFSNEQFF

j_gene: TRBJ1-3
v_gene: TRBV29-1
abundance: NA
CDR3aa: CSVVVGDSGNTIYF

j_gene: TRBJ2-7
v_gene: TRBV7-2
abundance: few
CDR3aa: CASSLVGNVYEQYF

j_gene: TRBJ2-3
v_gene: TRBV4-1
abundance: few
CDR3aa: CASSQVVGGYTDTQYF

j_gene: TRBJ2-3
v_gene: TRBV7-9
abundance: few
CDR3aa: CASSLGQLFTDTQYF

j_gene: TRBJ2-5
v_gene: TRBV4-1
abundance: few
CDR3aa: CASSPGGPVSEQETQYF

j_gene: TRBJ2-3
v_gene: TRBV4-3
abundance: few
CDR3aa: CASSQEERGAPDTQYF

j_gene: TRBJ1-1
v_gene: TRBV5-1
abundance: many
CDR3aa: CASSGDRGLGEAFF

j_gene: TRBJ2-1
v_gene: TRBV7-2
abundance: NA
CDR3aa: CASRDAGLVINEQFF

j_gene: TRBJ2-7
v_gene: TRBV2
abundance: few
CDR3aa: CASSESSWGSEQYF

j_gene: TRBJ2-1
v_gene: TRBV11-3
abundance: NA
CDR3aa: CASSLDLHNEQFF

j_gene: TRBJ2-1
v_gene: TRBV5-1
abundance: NA
CDR3aa: CASSLEFREQFF

j_gene: TRBJ1-1
v_gene: TRBV5-8
abundance: few
CDR3aa: CASRATGQGNTEAFF

j_gene: TRBJ2-1
v_gene: TRBV20-1
abundance: once
CDR3aa: CSATPGQGYNEQFF

j_gene: TRBJ2-5
v_gene: TRBV5-4
abundance: few
CDR3aa: CASSGTGTANPQYF

j_gene: TRBJ2-7
v_gene: TRBV5-1
abundance: few
CDR3aa: CASSSRTGLDEQYF

j_gene: TRBJ2-1
v_gene: TRBV5-1
abundance: few
CDR3aa: CASSLSGVEQFF

j_gene: TRBJ1-1
v_gene: TRBV6-6
abundance: NA
CDR3aa: CASSYSTGPEAFF

j_gene: TRBJ2-1
v_gene: TRBV19
abundance: NA
CDR3aa: CASSISAAASYNEQFF

j_gene: TRBJ1-1
v_gene: TRBV10-3
abundance: NA
CDR3aa: CAISGQGHGTEAFF

j_gene: TRBJ1-1
v_gene: TRBV5-5
abundance: NA
CDR3aa: CASSWGTGVNTEAFF

j_gene: TRBJ2-2
v_gene: TRBV20-1
abundance: NA
CDR3aa: CSASRVGELFF

j_gene: TRBJ2-2
v_gene: TRBV5-1
abundance: few
CDR3aa: CASSHSTGSPGELFF

j_gene: TRBJ2-7
v_gene: TRBV10-3
abundance: NA
CDR3aa: CAIRGQTSYEQYF

j_gene: TRBJ1-5
v_gene: TRBV5-1
abundance: NA
CDR3aa: CASSLGGVSNQPQHF

j_gene: TRBJ2-1
v_gene: TRBV20-1
abundance: few
CDR3aa: CSAIGTGRLNEQFF

j_gene: TRBJ1-6
v_gene: TRBV5-1
abundance: NA
CDR3aa: CASSLYPPQQDSPLHF

j_gene: TRBJ1-3
v_gene: TRBV27
abundance: NA
CDR3aa: CASSLSGGTGNTIYF

j_gene: TRBJ2-2
v_gene: TRBV4-3
abundance: few
CDR3aa: CASSQDDGAGELFF

j_gene: TRBJ2-7
v_gene: TRBV4-2
abundance: NA
CDR3aa: CASSQGWETSGPGEQYF

j_gene: TRBJ1-6
v_gene: TRBV15
abundance: NA
CDR3aa: CATSRVGLRDSPLHF

j_gene: TRBJ1-1
v_gene: TRBV20-1
abundance: NA
CDR3aa: CSAFPRTAANTEAFF

j_gene: TRBJ2-7
v_gene: TRBV4-3
abundance: many
CDR3aa: CASSQGILYEQYF

j_gene: TRBJ2-2
v_gene: TRBV10-3
abundance: few
CDR3aa: CAISESNTGELFF

j_gene: TRBJ1-5
v_gene: TRBV7-2
abundance: NA
CDR3aa: CASSLARGTGNQPQHF